One and the same sample provided the 30 T cell receptor beta chains below, sequenced in a study of blood T cells in healthy people across ages. A J-beta primer mix and a sample-barcoded 5' primer were used in a second PCR of roughly 6 to 12 cycles. MiXCR, run by TCRdb on the 5' RACE reads, gives a single entry per CDR3 protein. The sample has approximately 600,000 distinct CDR3 sequences, under 65% seen once. Material: blood. The receptor source for this set is a man between 60 and 75 years old in good health.

This clonotype showed up just a few times. The chain employs TRBV10-3 and TRBJ1-4; D remains unclear. Germline CDR1 ENHRY, CDR2 SYGVKD. V dropped 11 bases and J dropped 7 bases, with 17 bases sitting between them. The CDR3 sequence is 13 residues long. The CDR3 sequence is CASRGGLGEKLFF. DNA of the CDR3: TGTGCCTCCCGGGGAGGGTTGGGTGAAAAACTGTTTTTT.

This chain connects TRBV4-2 to TRBJ2-1, with TRBD2 matching over 11 bases. Germline assignment: CDR1 LGHNA and CDR2 YNFKEQ. This CDR3 contains 16 residues. After removal of 0 bases from V and 5 bases from J, the junction contained 3 bases not matched to a gene. The CDR3 protein is CASSQDRLAGNNEQFF. The CDR3 region has the DNA TGTGCCAGCAGCCAAGATCGACTAGCGGGAAACAATGAGCAGTTCTTC.

This rearrangement joins TRBV28 to TRBJ2-1, with a weak D call TRBD2 (6 bases). The CDR3 totals 14 residues. Trimming cost V 6 bases and J 1 base, with 10 bases left between them. Looked up from germline, CDR1 is MDHEN and CDR2 is SYDVKM. CDR3 DNA: TGTGCCAGCAGCCGCGGGACTTCCTACAATGAGCAGTTCTTC. Amino acids: CASSRGTSYNEQFF.

The DNA for the CDR3 is TGTGCCAGCAGCCGGGGTTGGGTACCCTCCTACGAGCAGTACTTC. Translating it yields CASSRGWVPSYEQYF. The chain uses TRBV5-6 and TRBJ2-7, with TRBD2 as a possible D gene (5 bases). The germline V gene has CDR1 SGHDT and CDR2 YYEEEE. With 4 bases removed from V and 0 bases from J, the gap between germline ends came to 14 bases. The CDR3 has 15 residues.

This clonotype came up a few times. This chain connects TRBV7-9 to TRBJ1-2; D unclear. The CDR3 totals 14 residues. CDR1 is SEHNR, CDR2 FQNEAQ, per germline (reference sequence). The V gene lost 0 bases and the J gene lost 4 bases, with 9 bases spanning the gap. CDR3 DNA: TGTGCCAGCAGCTTAGCCCTCGAAGCCTATGGCTACACCTTC. Translating gives CASSLALEAYGYTF.

A remark on this clonotype: Mismatch with germline at one junction end may stem from a read error. The genes are TRBV6-6 and TRBJ2-3; 8 bases map to TRBD2. The CDR3 has 14 amino acids. The V gene's germline CDR1 is MNHNY and CDR2 SVGAGI (reference sequence). CDR3 in amino acids: CANSYPAGADTQYF. The CDR3 DNA sequence: TGTGCCAACAGTTACCCAGCGGGGGCGGATACGCAGTATTTT.

The V and J genes are TRBV9 and TRBJ2-7, with 10 bases that match TRBD2. V gave up 0 bases and J gave up 4 bases; unmatched junction bases: 10. There are 17 residues in the CDR3. Germline CDR1 is SGDLS and CDR2 is YYNGEE. The CDR3: CASSVASGGNPRYEQYF. The DNA of the CDR3 is TGTGCCAGCAGCGTAGCTAGCGGGGGTAATCCCCGGTACGAGCAGTACTTC. The whole variable domain, remainder taken from reference TRBV9 and TRBJ2-7, is DSGVTQTPKHLITATGQRVTLRCSPRSGDLSVYWYQQSLDQGLQFLIQYYNGEERAKGNILERFSAQQFPDLHSELNLSSLELGDSALYFCASSVASGGNPRYEQYFGPGTRLTVT.

CDR3 nucleotides: TGTGCCAGCAGCGTAGAGGCGGGGGAGGGCACAGATACGCAGTATTTT. It is translated as CASSVEAGEGTDTQYF. V and J are TRBV9 and TRBJ2-3, with 7 bases fitting TRBD2. CDR3 length: 16 residues. With 0 bases clipped from V and 1 base from J, the junction kept 5 bases outside the gene matches. Germline loops: CDR1 SGDLS, CDR2 YYNGEE.

This clonotype was observed a single time. The V gene is TRBV15, the J gene TRBJ1-5; TRBD1 matches at 7 bases. Germline CDR1 reads LNHNV; CDR2 reads YYDKDF (reference sequence). This CDR3 region has 17 residues. V lost 1 base and J lost 0; bases outside the gene matches: 6. CDR3 in DNA: TGTGCCACCAGCAGAGTGGGAGGACAGGATAGCAATCAGCCCCAGCATTTT. This encodes CATSRVGGQDSNQPQHF.

The chain carries TRBV29-1 and TRBJ2-3, with D possibly being TRBD2 (5 bases). V was trimmed by 4 bases and J by 4 bases, leaving 9 bases between them. The CDR3 spans 12 residues. Germline V gene sequence: CDR1 SQVTM, CDR2 ANQGSEA. CDR3 protein: CSVGEGADTQYF. The CDR3 nucleotides read TGCAGCGTTGGTGAGGGTGCAGATACGCAGTATTTT.

V and J are TRBV5-1 and TRBJ2-5; TRBD2 aligns across 11 bases. The J segment lost 1 base and the V segment lost 3 bases, leaving 2 bases of the junction unmatched. Germline V gene lookup returns CDR1 SGHRS and CDR2 YFSETQ. The CDR3 consists of 15 residues. CDR3 amino acids: CASSSGLAVQETQYF. The CDR3 DNA sequence: TGCGCCAGCAGCTCGGGACTAGCGGTCCAAGAGACCCAGTACTTC.

This clonotype is a singleton in its sample. This sequence joins TRBV11-2 and TRBJ2-1; 9 bases match TRBD2. Germline-derived CDR1 and CDR2 are SGHAT and FQNNGV. J lost 10 bases, V lost 3 bases, and 10 bases had no gene match. The CDR3 extends over 15 amino acids. The CDR3: CASSFRGGGAEEQFF. The CDR3 DNA reads as TGTGCCAGCAGCTTTAGGGGCGGGGGGGCAGAAGAGCAGTTCTTC.

This chain uses TRBV2 with TRBJ2-3; D gene unclear. Deletions cut 7 bases from V and 0 bases from J, with 11 bases between. Germline CDR1 and CDR2: SNHLY and FYNNEI. CDR3 size: 14 residues. This CDR3 reads CASNWSPSTDTQYF. The CDR3 DNA sequence: TGTGCCAGCAACTGGTCGCCCAGCACAGATACGCAGTATTTT.

The chain recombines TRBV13 with TRBJ1-1; TRBD1 is a possible D gene (5 bases). CDR1 PRHDT and CDR2 FYEKMQ come from the germline V gene (reference sequence). Trimming left V 5 bases short and J 6 bases short, with 10 bases between. This CDR3 spans 12 amino acids. CDR3 DNA: TGTGCCAGCAGCAGAGGGGAGGCTGAAGCTTTCTTT. Residues: CASSRGEAEAFF.

The rearrangement uses TRBV3-1 and TRBJ2-3; 9 bases are shared with TRBD2. This CDR3 is 17 amino acids long. V dropped 3 bases and J dropped 3; count of bases not matched to a gene: 10. Germline V gene sequence: CDR1 LGHDT, CDR2 YNNKEL (reference sequence). The CDR3 loop is CASSHPAGGSNTDTQYF. The CDR3 DNA sequence: TGTGCCAGCAGCCACCCAGCGGGGGGCAGTAATACAGATACGCAGTATTTT.

The J gene is TRBJ2-4, the V gene TRBV6-6; TRBD1 agrees at 8 bases. TRBJ2-5 matches the DNA end more closely, so the J call is doubtful. This CDR3 contains 14 residues. Germline V gene lookup returns CDR1 MNHNY and CDR2 SVGAGI (reference sequence). For the CDR3, the DNA is TGTGCCAGCACCGTGGGGCAGGGGGCAAAGACCCAGTACTTC. Translation: CASTVGQGAKTQYF.

J is TRBJ2-7 and V is TRBV9, with TRBD1 identical over 11 bases. The CDR3 is 14 amino acids. Germline assignment: CDR1 SGDLS and CDR2 YYNGEE. The junction had 3 bases not matched to a gene; V was cut back by 4 bases and J by 3 bases. The CDR3 DNA reads as TGTGCCAGCAGCCATGGGACAGGGGGCTACGAGCAGTACTTC. It yields the protein CASSHGTGGYEQYF.

The chain joins TRBV7-2 to TRBJ2-2, with D tentatively TRBD2 (6 bases). The V and J ends lost 4 bases and 3 bases respectively, with 9 bases between them. CDR1 and CDR2 (germline): SGHTA, FQGNSA. The CDR3 loop spans 14 amino acids. CDR3: CASSSGTHTGELFF. Here the CDR3 DNA reads TGTGCCAGCAGCTCCGGGACTCACACCGGGGAGCTGTTTTTT.

Only one count was recorded for this clonotype. The junction shows a germline mismatch at one end, possibly a read error. This rearrangement joins TRBV19 to TRBJ1-1; no clear D gene. Germline V gene lookup returns CDR1 LNHDA and CDR2 SQIVND (reference sequence). The CDR3 covers 17 residues. The CDR3 reads CASSIYGPRAMNTEAFF. The CDR3 nucleotides read TGCGCCAGTAGTATATATGGGCCTCGCGCCATGAACACTGAAGCTTTCTTT.

This clonotype was recorded a few times. The gene calls are TRBV6-1 and TRBJ2-7; TRBD2 might be the D (6 bases). V gave up 7 bases and J gave up 0 bases, with 10 bases separating them. There are 13 residues in the CDR3. Per the germline V gene, CDR1 is MNHNS and CDR2 is SASEGT. The CDR3 bases are TGTGCCAGCACCCGGGACTCCTCCTACGAGCAGTACTTC. It is translated as CASTRDSSYEQYF.

In nucleotides, the CDR3 is TGTGCCAGCAGTGACGGGGGGGCCAGGGATGGCTACACCTTC. This encodes CASSDGGARDGYTF. This chain joins TRBV6-6 and TRBJ1-2; D perhaps matches TRBD1 (6 bases). CDR1 and CDR2 (germline): MNHNY, SVGAGI (reference sequence). The V gene lost 5 bases and the J gene lost 6 bases, with 16 bases spanning the gap. The CDR3 is made up of 14 amino acids.

The rearrangement uses TRBV21-1 and TRBJ2-5; the table's D call of TRBD2 was not tested on the DNA. TRBV21-1 is termed a pseudogene. The CDR3 consists of 18 residues. CDR3 region: CASSKARGIAGMEYEQYF. For the CDR3, the DNA is TGTGCCAGCAGCAAAGCGCGCGGTATAGCGGGGATGGAGTATGAGCAGTACTTC.

This clonotype has only a few counts. The chain carries TRBV29-1 and TRBJ2-1; a possible D gene is TRBD1 (6 bases). Trimming cost V 6 bases and J 0 bases, with 9 bases left between them. The CDR3 extends over 13 amino acids. The germline gives CDR1 SQVTM, CDR2 ANQGSEA. CDR3 DNA: TGCAGCGTAGGACAGAGCTCCTACAATGAGCAGTTCTTC. Translated: CSVGQSSYNEQFF.

The rearrangement joins TRBV20-1 to TRBJ2-6; TRBD1 aligns across 10 bases. V shed 6 bases and J 2 bases; nucleotides not matched to a gene: 7. The CDR3 is 16 residues long. Per the germline V gene, CDR1 is DFQATT and CDR2 is SNEGSKA (reference sequence). CDR3 region: CSASRDRGTGANVLTF. CDR3 in DNA: TGCAGTGCCAGTCGGGACAGGGGCACTGGGGCCAACGTCCTGACTTTC.

The V and J genes are TRBV10-1 and TRBJ2-3; no firm D call. CDR3 size: 13 residues. The V end lost 8 bases, the J end lost 3 bases, and 12 bases lay between the germline ends. The germline gives CDR1 WNHNN, CDR2 SYGVQD (reference sequence). The CDR3: CASRSTRTDTQYF. The CDR3 coding sequence is TGCGCCAGCCGTTCGACCAGAACAGATACGCAGTATTTT.

The chain has TRBV7-2 and TRBJ2-3, with 7 bases that match TRBD1. The V gene's germline CDR1 is SGHTA and CDR2 FQGNSA. J gave up 1 base and V 5 bases, and 9 bases lay outside the gene matches. There are 16 residues in the CDR3. The DNA for the CDR3 is TGTGCCAGCAGCCAACAAGGGGGCCGCGGCACAGATACGCAGTATTTT. Translating gives CASSQQGGRGTDTQYF. The complete variable domain, with remaining parts taken from reference TRBV7-2 and TRBJ2-3, reads GAGVSQSPSNKVTEKGKDVELRCDPISGHTALYWYRQSLGQGLEFLIYFQGNSAPDKSGLPSDRFSAERTGGSVSTLTIQRTQQEDSAVYLCASSQQGGRGTDTQYFGPGTRLTVL.

The chain recombines TRBV13 with TRBJ2-7, with TRBD2 as a possible D gene (5 bases). The CDR3 extends over 14 amino acids. Trimming removed 4 bases at V and 3 bases at J, with 13 bases between. CDR1 is PRHDT, CDR2 FYEKMQ, per germline (reference sequence). For the CDR3, the DNA is TGTGCCAGCAGCTCCGGCCGGGGTGGCTACGAGCAGTACTTC. Its translation: CASSSGRGGYEQYF.

The chain has TRBV6-5 and TRBJ1-1; maybe TRBD1 (5 bases). Germline V CDR1 and CDR2: MNHEY, SVGAGI. CDR3 length: 15 amino acids. With 2 bases removed from V and 4 bases from J, the gap between germline ends came to 14 bases. The CDR3 region is CASSYGGGKSTEAFF. The CDR3 coding sequence is TGTGCCAGCAGTTACGGGGGGGGAAAGAGCACTGAAGCTTTCTTT.

The chain carries TRBV29-1 and TRBJ1-1; D perhaps matches TRBD1 (5 bases). Trimming cost V 4 bases and J 10 bases, with 13 bases left between them. There are 11 residues in the CDR3. Germline CDR1 and CDR2: SQVTM and ANQGSEA. CDR3 DNA sequence: TGCAGCGTTGGGGACGACCAGGGAGCTTTCTTT. It yields the protein CSVGDDQGAFF. Variable domain in full (rest from reference TRBV29-1 and TRBJ1-1): SAVISQKPSRDICQRGTSLTIQCQVDSQVTMMFWYRQQPGQSLTLIATANQGSEATYESGFVIDKFPISRPNLTFSTLTVSNMSPEDSSIYLCSVGDDQGAFFGQGTRLTVV.

This clonotype was seen a few times. The rearrangement links TRBV20-1 to TRBJ2-4; the D call may be TRBD1 or TRBD2 (5 bases each). The germline V and J ends were trimmed by 6 bases and 0 bases, with 12 bases remaining between them. Per germline, CDR1 DFQATT and CDR2 SNEGSKA (reference sequence). The CDR3 extends over 14 amino acids. The CDR3 sequence: CSAAGTAAKNIQYF. The CDR3 nucleotides read TGCAGTGCCGCCGGGACGGCAGCCAAAAACATTCAGTACTTC.